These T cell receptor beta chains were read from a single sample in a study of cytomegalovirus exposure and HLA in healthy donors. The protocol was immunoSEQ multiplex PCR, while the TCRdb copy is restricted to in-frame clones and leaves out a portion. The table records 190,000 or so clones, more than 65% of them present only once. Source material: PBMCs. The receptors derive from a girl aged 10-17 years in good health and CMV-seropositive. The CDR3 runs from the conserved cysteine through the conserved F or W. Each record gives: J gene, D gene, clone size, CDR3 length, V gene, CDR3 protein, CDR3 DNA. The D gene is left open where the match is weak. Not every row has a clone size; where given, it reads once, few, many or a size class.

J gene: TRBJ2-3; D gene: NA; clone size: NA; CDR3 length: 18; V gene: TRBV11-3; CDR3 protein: CASSLAPALGSGTDTQYF; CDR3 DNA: TGTGCCAGCAGCTTAGCCCCGGCGCTAGGGAGTGGGACAGATACGCAGTATTTT
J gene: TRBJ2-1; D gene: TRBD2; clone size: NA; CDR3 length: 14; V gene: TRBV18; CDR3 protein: CASRTSGGNNEQFF; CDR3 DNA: TGTGCCAGCCGGACTAGCGGGGGAAACAATGAGCAGTTCTTC
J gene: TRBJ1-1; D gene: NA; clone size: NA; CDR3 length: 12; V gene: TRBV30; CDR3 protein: CAWSDGRAEAFF; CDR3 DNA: TGTGCCTGGAGTGATGGGAGGGCAGAAGCTTTCTTT
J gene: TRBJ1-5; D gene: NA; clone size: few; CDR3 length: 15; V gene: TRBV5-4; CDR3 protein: CASSMGGDTRQPQHF; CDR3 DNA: TGTGCCAGCAGCATGGGAGGGGACACCCGACAGCCCCAGCATTTT
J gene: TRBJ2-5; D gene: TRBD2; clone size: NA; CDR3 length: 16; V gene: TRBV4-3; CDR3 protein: CASSQTGLAGGETQYF; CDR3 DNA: TGCGCCAGCAGCCAAACCGGACTAGCGGGCGGCGAGACCCAGTACTTC
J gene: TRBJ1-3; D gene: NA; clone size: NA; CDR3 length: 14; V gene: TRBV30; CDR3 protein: CAWNRDFSGNTIYF; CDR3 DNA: TGTGCCTGGAATCGGGACTTCTCTGGAAACACCATATATTTT
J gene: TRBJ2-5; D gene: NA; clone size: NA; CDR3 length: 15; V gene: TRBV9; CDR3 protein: CASSVGGRAQETQYF; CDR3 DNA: TGTGCCAGCAGCGTAGGAGGCAGGGCCCAAGAGACCCAGTACTTC
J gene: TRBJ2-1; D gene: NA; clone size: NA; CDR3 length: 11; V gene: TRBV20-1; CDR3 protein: CSAHRVAEQFF; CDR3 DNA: TGCAGTGCTCACAGGGTGGCTGAGCAGTTCTTC
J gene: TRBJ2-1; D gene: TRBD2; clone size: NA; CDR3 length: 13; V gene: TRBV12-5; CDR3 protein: CASGLRTRSEQFF; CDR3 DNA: TGTGCTAGTGGTTTGAGGACTAGAAGTGAGCAGTTCTTC
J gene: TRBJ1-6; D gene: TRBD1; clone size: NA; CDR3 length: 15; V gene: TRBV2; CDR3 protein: CASSTGVAYNSPLHF; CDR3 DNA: TGTGCCAGCTCGACAGGGGTGGCCTATAATTCACCCCTCCACTTT
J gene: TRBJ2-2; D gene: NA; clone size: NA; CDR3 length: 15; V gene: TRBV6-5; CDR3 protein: CASSYLGGNTGELFF; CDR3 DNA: TGTGCCAGCAGTTACCTCGGGGGAAACACCGGGGAGCTGTTTTTT
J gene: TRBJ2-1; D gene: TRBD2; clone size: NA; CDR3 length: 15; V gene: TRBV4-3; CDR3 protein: CASSQASGGVNEQFF; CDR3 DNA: TGCGCCAGCAGCCAGGCAAGCGGGGGTGTGAATGAGCAGTTCTTC
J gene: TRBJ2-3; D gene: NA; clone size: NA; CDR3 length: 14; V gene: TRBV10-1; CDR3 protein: CASSWTDRTDTQYF; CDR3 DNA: TGCGCCAGCAGTTGGACAGACCGCACAGATACGCAGTATTTT
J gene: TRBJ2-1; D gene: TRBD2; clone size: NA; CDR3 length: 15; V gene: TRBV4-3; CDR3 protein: CASSRSGGRYNEQFF; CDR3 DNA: TGCGCCAGCAGCCGTAGCGGGGGGCGCTACAATGAGCAGTTCTTC
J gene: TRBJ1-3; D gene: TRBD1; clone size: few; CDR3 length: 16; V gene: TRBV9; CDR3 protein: CASTPTGEPGGNTIYF; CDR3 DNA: TGTGCCAGCACCCCGACAGGGGAGCCTGGAGGAAACACCATATATTTT
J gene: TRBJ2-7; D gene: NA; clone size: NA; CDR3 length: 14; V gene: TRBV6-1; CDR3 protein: CASRREAVGGEQYF; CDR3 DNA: TGTGCCAGCAGGAGGGAAGCGGTGGGGGGCGAGCAGTACTTC
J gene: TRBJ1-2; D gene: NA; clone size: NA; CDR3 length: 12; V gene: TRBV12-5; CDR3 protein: CASSPGGLGYTF; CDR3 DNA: TGTGCTAGTAGTCCCGGGGGGCTTGGCTACACCTTC
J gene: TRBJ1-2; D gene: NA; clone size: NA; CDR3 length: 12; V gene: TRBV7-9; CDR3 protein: CASSLAERGYTF; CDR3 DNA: TGTGCCAGCAGCTTAGCCGAGAGAGGCTACACCTTC
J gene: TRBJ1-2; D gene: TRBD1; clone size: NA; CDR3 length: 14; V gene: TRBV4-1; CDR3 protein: CASSRPGTGDGYTF; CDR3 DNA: TGCGCCAGCAGCCGGCCTGGGACAGGGGATGGCTACACCTTC
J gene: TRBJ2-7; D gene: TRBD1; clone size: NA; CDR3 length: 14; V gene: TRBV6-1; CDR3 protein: CASRVGDRPYEQYF; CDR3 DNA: TGTGCCAGCAGGGTAGGGGACAGACCCTACGAGCAGTACTTC
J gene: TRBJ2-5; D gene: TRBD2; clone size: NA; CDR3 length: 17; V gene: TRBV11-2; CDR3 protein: CASSPMGWGLGGETQYF; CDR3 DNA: TGTGCCAGCAGCCCAATGGGGTGGGGACTAGGGGGAGAGACCCAGTACTTC
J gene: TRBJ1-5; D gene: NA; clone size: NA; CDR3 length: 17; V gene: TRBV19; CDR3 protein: CASSIGGGWGGNQPQHF; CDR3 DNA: TGTGCCAGTAGTATAGGAGGGGGTTGGGGGGGAAATCAGCCCCAGCATTTT
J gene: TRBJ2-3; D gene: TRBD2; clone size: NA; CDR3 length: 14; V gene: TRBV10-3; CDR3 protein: CAIRISGGGDTQYF; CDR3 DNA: TGTGCCATCAGAATTAGCGGGGGGGGCGATACGCAGTATTTT
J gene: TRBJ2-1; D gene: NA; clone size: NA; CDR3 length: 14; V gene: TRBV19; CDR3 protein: CASTRGLAQNEQFF; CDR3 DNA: TGTGCCAGTACGCGGGGGCTAGCGCAAAATGAGCAGTTCTTC
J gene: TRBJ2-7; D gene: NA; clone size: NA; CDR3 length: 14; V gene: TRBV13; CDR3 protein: CASRRNGLGYEQYF; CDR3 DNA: TGTGCCAGCAGGAGAAACGGACTTGGCTACGAGCAGTACTTC
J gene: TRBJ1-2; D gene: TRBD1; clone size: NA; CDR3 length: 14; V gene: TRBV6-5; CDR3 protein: CASSSADRLDGYTF; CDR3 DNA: TGTGCCAGCAGTTCCGCGGACAGGCTTGATGGCTACACCTTC
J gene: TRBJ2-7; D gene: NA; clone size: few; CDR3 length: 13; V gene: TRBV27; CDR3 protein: CASRQSSSYEQYF; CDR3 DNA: TGTGCCAGCAGACAGAGTAGCTCCTACGAGCAGTACTTC
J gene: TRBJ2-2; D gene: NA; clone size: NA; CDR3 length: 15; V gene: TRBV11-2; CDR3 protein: CASSSTTTGKGELFF; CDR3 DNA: TGTGCCAGCAGCTCCACCACTACAGGGAAGGGGGAGCTGTTTTTT
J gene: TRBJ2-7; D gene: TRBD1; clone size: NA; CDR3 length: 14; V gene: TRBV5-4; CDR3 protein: CASSARDRGYEQYF; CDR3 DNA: TGTGCCAGCAGTGCTCGGGACAGGGGCTACGAGCAGTACTTC
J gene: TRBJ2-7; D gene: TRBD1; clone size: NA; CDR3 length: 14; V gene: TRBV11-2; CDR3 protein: CASSSRDRVYEQYF; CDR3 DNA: TGTGCCAGCAGCTCCCGGGACAGGGTGTACGAGCAGTACTTC
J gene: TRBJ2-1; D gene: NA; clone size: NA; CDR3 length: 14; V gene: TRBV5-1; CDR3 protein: CATKAGNQDNEQFF; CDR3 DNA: TGCGCCACTAAGGCAGGGAACCAGGACAATGAGCAGTTCTTC
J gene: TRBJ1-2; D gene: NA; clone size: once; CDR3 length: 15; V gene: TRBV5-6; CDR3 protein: CASSPTTPRDYGYTF; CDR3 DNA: TGTGCCAGCAGCCCAACGACCCCGAGGGACTATGGCTACACCTTC
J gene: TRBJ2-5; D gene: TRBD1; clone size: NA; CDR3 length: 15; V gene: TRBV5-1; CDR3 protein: CASSEGQGGRETQYF; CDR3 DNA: TGCGCCAGCAGCGAGGGACAGGGGGGGAGAGAGACCCAGTACTTC